Listed below are T cell receptor beta chains from one sample, sequenced in a study of cytomegalovirus exposure and HLA in healthy donors. The protocol was immunoSEQ multiplex PCR, while the TCRdb copy is restricted to in-frame clones and leaves out a portion. The repertoire consists of about 140,000 clones, with around 82% occurring once and the leading ten covering about 2.4%. Sample: PBMCs. The receptors derive from a young woman in good health and CMV-seropositive. The CDR3 runs from the conserved cysteine through the conserved F or W. The order of the fields is CDR3 protein, CDR3 DNA, V gene, clone size, J gene, D gene. D genes are given only for firm matches. The listing skips clone size in some rows; elsewhere it reads once, few, many or a size class.

CDR3aa: CAITPTGVGEAFF
CDR3nt: TGTGCCATCACTCCGACAGGGGTAGGTGAAGCTTTCTTT
v_gene: TRBV10-3
abundance: .
j_gene: TRBJ1-1
d_gene: TRBD1

CDR3aa: CASPSLAPSNEQFF
CDR3nt: TGCGCCAGCCCCTCCTTAGCACCCTCAAATGAGCAGTTCTTC
v_gene: TRBV5-1
abundance: once
j_gene: TRBJ2-1
d_gene: .

CDR3aa: CASSPRTGGNYGYTF
CDR3nt: TGTGCCAGCAGTCCAAGGACAGGGGGCAACTATGGCTACACCTTC
v_gene: TRBV2
abundance: .
j_gene: TRBJ1-2
d_gene: TRBD1

CDR3aa: CASSLGYENGYTF
CDR3nt: TGTGCCAGCAGTTTAGGGTATGAGAATGGCTACACCTTC
v_gene: TRBV7-8
abundance: .
j_gene: TRBJ1-2
d_gene: .

CDR3aa: CASSPGTAKETQYF
CDR3nt: TGTGCCAGCTCACCCGGGACAGCGAAAGAGACCCAGTACTTC
v_gene: TRBV18
abundance: .
j_gene: TRBJ2-5
d_gene: TRBD1

CDR3aa: CASSSQGGYEQYF
CDR3nt: TGTGCCAGCAGCTCACAGGGGGGGTACGAGCAGTACTTC
v_gene: TRBV9
abundance: .
j_gene: TRBJ2-7
d_gene: .

CDR3aa: CASRRDISSYEQYF
CDR3nt: TGTGCCAGCAGGCGAGACATTAGCTCCTACGAGCAGTACTTC
v_gene: TRBV6-1
abundance: .
j_gene: TRBJ2-7
d_gene: .

CDR3aa: CASSLSGDTQYF
CDR3nt: TGTGCCAGCAGCTTATCGGGGGATACGCAGTATTTT
v_gene: TRBV7-9
abundance: .
j_gene: TRBJ2-3
d_gene: .

CDR3aa: CASSLGPGELFF
CDR3nt: TGTGCCAGCAGCTTAGGGCCCGGGGAGCTGTTTTTT
v_gene: TRBV7-9
abundance: .
j_gene: TRBJ2-2
d_gene: .

CDR3aa: CASTGVLGEQYF
CDR3nt: TGTGCCAGCACGGGGGTACTAGGGGAGCAGTACTTC
v_gene: TRBV2
abundance: few
j_gene: TRBJ2-7
d_gene: .

CDR3aa: CASSLGDSTMGETQYF
CDR3nt: TGTGCCAGCAGCTTAGGGGACTCAACCATGGGGGAGACCCAGTACTTC
v_gene: TRBV7-9
abundance: once
j_gene: TRBJ2-5
d_gene: .

CDR3aa: CASIRDSRFNEKLFF
CDR3nt: TGTGCCAGCATTCGGGACAGCAGATTCAATGAAAAACTGTTTTTT
v_gene: TRBV6-1
abundance: .
j_gene: TRBJ1-4
d_gene: TRBD1

CDR3aa: CASSLDRDGNTIYF
CDR3nt: TGCGCCAGCAGCCTCGACAGGGATGGAAACACCATATATTTT
v_gene: TRBV5-1
abundance: .
j_gene: TRBJ1-3
d_gene: TRBD1

CDR3aa: CASSGLRAIYNEQFF
CDR3nt: TGTGCCAGCAGCGGACTAAGGGCGATCTACAATGAGCAGTTCTTC
v_gene: TRBV6-1
abundance: .
j_gene: TRBJ2-1
d_gene: .

CDR3aa: CASSFGSGGLTDTQYF
CDR3nt: TGTGCCAGCAGTTTTGGTAGCGGGGGACTAACAGATACGCAGTATTTT
v_gene: TRBV27
abundance: few
j_gene: TRBJ2-3
d_gene: TRBD2

CDR3aa: CATRTGRETQYF
CDR3nt: TGTGCCACCCGGACAGGGAGAGAGACCCAGTACTTC
v_gene: TRBV19
abundance: .
j_gene: TRBJ2-5
d_gene: TRBD1

CDR3aa: CSVETGEQETQYF
CDR3nt: TGCAGCGTTGAGACAGGAGAACAAGAGACCCAGTACTTC
v_gene: TRBV29-1
abundance: .
j_gene: TRBJ2-5
d_gene: .

CDR3aa: CASTNNREGAFF
CDR3nt: TGTGCCAGCACCAACAACAGGGAGGGAGCTTTCTTT
v_gene: TRBV6-1
abundance: once
j_gene: TRBJ1-1
d_gene: .

CDR3aa: CASSYRRPDPEAFF
CDR3nt: TGTGCCAGCAGTTACCGCAGGCCCGATCCTGAAGCTTTCTTT
v_gene: TRBV6-5
abundance: .
j_gene: TRBJ1-1
d_gene: .

CDR3aa: CASSIGTSGTGEQFF
CDR3nt: TGTGCCAGTAGTATAGGGACTAGCGGGACGGGTGAGCAGTTCTTC
v_gene: TRBV19
abundance: few
j_gene: TRBJ2-1
d_gene: TRBD2

CDR3aa: CASSSDRGGETQYF
CDR3nt: TGTGCCAGCAGCAGTGACAGGGGTGGAGAGACCCAGTACTTC
v_gene: TRBV7-9
abundance: .
j_gene: TRBJ2-5
d_gene: TRBD1

CDR3aa: CASSYRSRPGNYGYTF
CDR3nt: TGTGCCAGCAGTTACAGGAGTAGGCCGGGGAACTATGGCTACACCTTC
v_gene: TRBV6-5
abundance: .
j_gene: TRBJ1-2
d_gene: .

CDR3aa: CASSVQQGATYEQYF
CDR3nt: TGTGCCAGCAGTGTTCAGCAGGGGGCTACCTACGAGCAGTACTTC
v_gene: TRBV6-1
abundance: .
j_gene: TRBJ2-7
d_gene: TRBD1

CDR3aa: CASIRTGYDQPQHF
CDR3nt: TGTGCCAGCATTCGAACAGGTTATGATCAGCCCCAGCATTTT
v_gene: TRBV6-1
abundance: .
j_gene: TRBJ1-5
d_gene: .

CDR3aa: CASRRRGAGELFF
CDR3nt: TGTGCCAGCAGGAGGCGGGGAGCCGGGGAGCTGTTTTTT
v_gene: TRBV6-5
abundance: .
j_gene: TRBJ2-2
d_gene: .

CDR3aa: CASSYSGSAGVDGYTF
CDR3nt: TGTGCCAGCAGTTATTCAGGTTCTGCAGGGGTGGACGGCTACACCTTC
v_gene: TRBV5-4
abundance: .
j_gene: TRBJ1-2
d_gene: .

CDR3aa: CASSAAEGGNEQYF
CDR3nt: TGTGCCAGCAGTGCTGCAGAAGGGGGTAACGAGCAGTACTTC
v_gene: TRBV6-1
abundance: .
j_gene: TRBJ2-7
d_gene: .

CDR3aa: CASSLASGSGNTIYF
CDR3nt: TGCGCCAGCAGCTTGGCCTCAGGCTCTGGAAACACCATATATTTT
v_gene: TRBV5-1
abundance: .
j_gene: TRBJ1-3
d_gene: .

CDR3aa: CASSSYTSPISYNEQFF
CDR3nt: TGTGCCAGCAGTTCCTATACTAGCCCGATCTCCTACAATGAGCAGTTCTTC
v_gene: TRBV11-2
abundance: .
j_gene: TRBJ2-1
d_gene: .

CDR3aa: CASSLHQGADTQYF
CDR3nt: TGTGCCAGCAGCTTACATCAGGGGGCAGATACGCAGTATTTT
v_gene: TRBV5-6
abundance: .
j_gene: TRBJ2-3
d_gene: TRBD1

CDR3aa: CASSPQGERDSPLHF
CDR3nt: TGTGCCAGCAGTCCCCAGGGGGAGCGGGATTCACCCCTCCACTTT
v_gene: TRBV27
abundance: .
j_gene: TRBJ1-6
d_gene: TRBD1

CDR3aa: CASSQVFQRLQETQYF
CDR3nt: TGCGCCAGCAGCCAAGTTTTCCAGCGGCTCCAAGAGACCCAGTACTTC
v_gene: TRBV4-1
abundance: few
j_gene: TRBJ2-5
d_gene: .

CDR3aa: CASSSWSRDEQFF
CDR3nt: TGTGCCAGCAGTTCTTGGTCTCGAGATGAGCAGTTCTTC
v_gene: TRBV7-9
abundance: once
j_gene: TRBJ2-1
d_gene: .

CDR3aa: CASRYVESLGTEAFF
CDR3nt: TGTGCCAGCAGGTATGTGGAGTCGCTTGGCACTGAAGCTTTCTTT
v_gene: TRBV2
abundance: .
j_gene: TRBJ1-1
d_gene: .

CDR3aa: CASSLTPGGRYEQYF
CDR3nt: TGCGCCAGCAGCTTGACCCCAGGGGGCCGCTACGAGCAGTACTTC
v_gene: TRBV5-1
abundance: few
j_gene: TRBJ2-7
d_gene: TRBD1

CDR3aa: CASSKAKEPLSGNTIYF
CDR3nt: TGTGCCAGCAGCAAAGCAAAGGAGCCCCTCTCTGGAAACACCATATATTTT
v_gene: TRBV21-1
abundance: few
j_gene: TRBJ1-3
d_gene: .

CDR3aa: CASTLAGGNNEQFF
CDR3nt: TGTGCCAGCACCTTAGCGGGGGGGAACAATGAGCAGTTCTTC
v_gene: TRBV5-4
abundance: .
j_gene: TRBJ2-1
d_gene: TRBD2

CDR3aa: CAWISRGWNEQFF
CDR3nt: TGTGCCTGGATCTCTAGGGGGTGGAATGAGCAGTTCTTC
v_gene: TRBV30
abundance: .
j_gene: TRBJ2-1
d_gene: .

CDR3aa: CASSIRTETYGYTF
CDR3nt: TGTGCCAGCAGTATCCGGACTGAGACCTATGGCTACACCTTC
v_gene: TRBV6-1
abundance: .
j_gene: TRBJ1-2
d_gene: .

CDR3aa: CASSEASRARDTQYF
CDR3nt: TGTGCCAGCAGTGAAGCGTCGCGGGCCAGAGATACGCAGTATTTT
v_gene: TRBV2
abundance: .
j_gene: TRBJ2-3
d_gene: .

CDR3aa: CASSLTGDPQPQHF
CDR3nt: TGTGCCAGCAGCTTAACAGGGGATCCTCAGCCCCAGCATTTT
v_gene: TRBV7-9
abundance: .
j_gene: TRBJ1-5
d_gene: TRBD1

CDR3aa: CATSRGQGLQPQHF
CDR3nt: TGTGCCACCAGCAGAGGACAGGGACTCCAGCCCCAGCATTTT
v_gene: TRBV15
abundance: few
j_gene: TRBJ1-5
d_gene: TRBD1

CDR3aa: CASSPGTSGYEQYF
CDR3nt: TGCGCCAGCAGCCCCGGGACTAGCGGATACGAGCAGTACTTC
v_gene: TRBV5-1
abundance: .
j_gene: TRBJ2-7
d_gene: TRBD2

CDR3aa: CASSTGAFTLHF
CDR3nt: TGCGCCAGCTCGACAGGGGCATTCACCCTCCACTTT
v_gene: TRBV10-2
abundance: .
j_gene: TRBJ1-6
d_gene: TRBD1

CDR3aa: CASIPPGQGNGYTF
CDR3nt: TGTGCCAGCATTCCCCCGGGACAGGGGAATGGCTACACCTTC
v_gene: TRBV6-6
abundance: .
j_gene: TRBJ1-2
d_gene: TRBD1

CDR3aa: CASSPGGLTDTQYF
CDR3nt: TGTGCCAGCAGCCCAGGGGGGTTAACAGATACGCAGTATTTT
v_gene: TRBV13
abundance: few
j_gene: TRBJ2-3
d_gene: .

CDR3aa: CAISDQVANTEAFF
CDR3nt: TGTGCCATCAGTGACCAAGTGGCGAACACTGAAGCTTTCTTT
v_gene: TRBV10-3
abundance: once
j_gene: TRBJ1-1
d_gene: .

CDR3aa: CASSLQGHYGYTF
CDR3nt: TGTGCCAGCAGCTTACAGGGGCACTATGGCTACACCTTC
v_gene: TRBV6-5
abundance: .
j_gene: TRBJ1-2
d_gene: TRBD1

CDR3aa: CASSTHRGNTEAFF
CDR3nt: TGTGCCAGCAGCACGCATAGGGGTAACACTGAAGCTTTCTTT
v_gene: TRBV7-2
abundance: once
j_gene: TRBJ1-1
d_gene: .

CDR3aa: CAWRQGAERAFF
CDR3nt: TGTGCCTGGCGACAGGGGGCCGAGAGAGCTTTCTTT
v_gene: TRBV30
abundance: .
j_gene: TRBJ1-1
d_gene: TRBD1